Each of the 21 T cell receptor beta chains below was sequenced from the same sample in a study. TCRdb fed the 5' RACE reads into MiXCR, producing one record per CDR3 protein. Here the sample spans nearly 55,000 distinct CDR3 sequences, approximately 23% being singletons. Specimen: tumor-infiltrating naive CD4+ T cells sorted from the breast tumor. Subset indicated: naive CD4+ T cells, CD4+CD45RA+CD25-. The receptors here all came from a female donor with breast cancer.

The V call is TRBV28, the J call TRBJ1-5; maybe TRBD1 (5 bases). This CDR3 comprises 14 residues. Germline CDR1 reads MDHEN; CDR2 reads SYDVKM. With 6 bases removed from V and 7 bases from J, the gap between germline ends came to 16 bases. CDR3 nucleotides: TGTGCCAGCAGAGCAGACTCACCAGGGCAGCCCCAGCATTTT. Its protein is CASRADSPGQPQHF. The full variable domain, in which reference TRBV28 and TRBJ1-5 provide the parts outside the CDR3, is DVKVTQSSRYLVKRTGEKVFLECVQDMDHENMFWYRQDPGLGLRLIYFSYDVKMKEKGDIPEGYSVSREKKERFSLILESASTNQTSMYLCASRADSPGQPQHFGDGTRLSIL.

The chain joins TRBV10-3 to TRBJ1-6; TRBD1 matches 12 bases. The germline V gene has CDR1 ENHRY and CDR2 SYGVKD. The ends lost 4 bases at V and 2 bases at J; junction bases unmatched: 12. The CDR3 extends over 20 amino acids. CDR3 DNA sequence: TGTGCCATCAGTGCGGCCGGGACAGGGGGCGGTTTGGCCTATAATTCACCCCTCCACTTT. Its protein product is CAISAAGTGGGLAYNSPLHF.

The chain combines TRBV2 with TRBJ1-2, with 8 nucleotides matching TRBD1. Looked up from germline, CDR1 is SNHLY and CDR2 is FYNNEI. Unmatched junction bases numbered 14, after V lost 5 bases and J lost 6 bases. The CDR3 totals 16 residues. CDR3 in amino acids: CASSQRQGTDPDGYTF. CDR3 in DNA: TGTGCCAGCAGTCAACGACAGGGGACAGACCCAGATGGCTACACCTTC.

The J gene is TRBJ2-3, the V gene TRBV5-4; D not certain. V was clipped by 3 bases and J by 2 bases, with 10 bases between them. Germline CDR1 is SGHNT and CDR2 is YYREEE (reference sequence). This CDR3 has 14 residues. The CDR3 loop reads CASSSARLTDTQYF. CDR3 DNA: TGTGCCAGCAGCTCGGCTAGACTCACAGATACGCAGTATTTT.

CDR3 bases: TGTGCCAGCAGTCCATCTCCAGCGGGAGTCTTCTTAAATACGCAGTATTTT. This translates into CASSPSPAGVFLNTQYF. V and J are TRBV27 and TRBJ2-3; 8 bases are a match to TRBD2. The CDR3 is 17 amino acids. Germline CDR1 MNHEY, CDR2 SMNVEV (reference sequence). V dropped 5 bases and J dropped 7; count of bases not matched to a gene: 17.

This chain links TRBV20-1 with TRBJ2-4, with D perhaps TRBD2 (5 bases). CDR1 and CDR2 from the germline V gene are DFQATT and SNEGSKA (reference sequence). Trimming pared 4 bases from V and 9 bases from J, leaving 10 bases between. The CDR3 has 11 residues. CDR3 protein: CSAKRSGIQYF. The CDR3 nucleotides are TGCAGTGCTAAGAGAAGCGGCATTCAGTACTTC.

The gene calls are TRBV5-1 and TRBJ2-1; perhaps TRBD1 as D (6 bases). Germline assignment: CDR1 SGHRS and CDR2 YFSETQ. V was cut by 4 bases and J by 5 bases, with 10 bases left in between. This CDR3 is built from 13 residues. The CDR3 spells CASSPRDNNEQFF. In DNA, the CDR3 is TGCGCCAGCAGCCCCCGGGACAACAATGAGCAGTTCTTC.

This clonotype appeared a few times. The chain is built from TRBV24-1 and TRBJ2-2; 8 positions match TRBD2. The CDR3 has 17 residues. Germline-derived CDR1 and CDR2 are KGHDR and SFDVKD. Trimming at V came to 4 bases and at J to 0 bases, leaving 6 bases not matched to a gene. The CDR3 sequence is CATSDPSGRANTGELFF. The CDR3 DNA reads TGTGCCACCAGTGACCCAAGCGGGAGAGCGAACACCGGGGAGCTGTTTTTT.

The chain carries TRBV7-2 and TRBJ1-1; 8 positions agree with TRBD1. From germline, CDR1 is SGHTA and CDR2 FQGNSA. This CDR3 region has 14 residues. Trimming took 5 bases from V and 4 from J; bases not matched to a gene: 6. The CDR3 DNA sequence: TGTGCCAGCAGCCAGGAAACAGGGGGCACTGAAGCTTTCTTT. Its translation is CASSQETGGTEAFF.

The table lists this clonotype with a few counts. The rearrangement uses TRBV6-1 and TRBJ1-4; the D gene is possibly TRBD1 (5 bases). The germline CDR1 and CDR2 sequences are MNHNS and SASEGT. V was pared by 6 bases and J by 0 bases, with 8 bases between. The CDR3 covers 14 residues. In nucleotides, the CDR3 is TGTGCCAGCAGCCGGGACGCAACTAATGAAAAACTGTTTTTT. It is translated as CASSRDATNEKLFF.

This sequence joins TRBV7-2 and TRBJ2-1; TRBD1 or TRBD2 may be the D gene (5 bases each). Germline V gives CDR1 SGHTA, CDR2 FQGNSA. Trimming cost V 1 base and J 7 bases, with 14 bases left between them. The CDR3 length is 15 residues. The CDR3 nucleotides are TGTGCCAGCAGCTTAGGAGGGGTCAAAAGGAATGAGCAGTTCTTC. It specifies CASSLGGVKRNEQFF.

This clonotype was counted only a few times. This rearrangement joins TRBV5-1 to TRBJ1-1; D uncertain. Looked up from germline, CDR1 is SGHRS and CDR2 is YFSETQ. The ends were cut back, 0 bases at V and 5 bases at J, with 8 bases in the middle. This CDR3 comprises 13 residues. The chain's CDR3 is CASSLEGRTEAFF. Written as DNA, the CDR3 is TGCGCCAGCAGCTTGGAAGGACGGACTGAAGCTTTCTTT.

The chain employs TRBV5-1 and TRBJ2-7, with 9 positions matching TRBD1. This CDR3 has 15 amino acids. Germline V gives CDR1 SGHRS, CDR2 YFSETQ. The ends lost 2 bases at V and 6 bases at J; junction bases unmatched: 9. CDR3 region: CASSLWGQGAGEQYF. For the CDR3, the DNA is TGCGCCAGCAGCTTATGGGGACAGGGCGCGGGCGAGCAGTACTTC.

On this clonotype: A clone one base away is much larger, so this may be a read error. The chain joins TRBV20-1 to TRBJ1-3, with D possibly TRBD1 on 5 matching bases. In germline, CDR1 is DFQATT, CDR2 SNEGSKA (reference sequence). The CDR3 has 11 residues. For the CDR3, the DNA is TGCAGTGCTAGGAGGGGAAACAACATATATTTT. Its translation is CSARRGNNIYF.

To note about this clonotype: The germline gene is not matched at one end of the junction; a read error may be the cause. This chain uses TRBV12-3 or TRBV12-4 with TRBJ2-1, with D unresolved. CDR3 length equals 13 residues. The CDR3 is CASSRNTNSEQFF. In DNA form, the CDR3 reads TGTGCCAGCAGCAGAAATACAAACAGTGAGCAGTTCTTT.

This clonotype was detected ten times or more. Here the CDR3 reads CSATRQGGPDTQYF. The CDR3 region has the DNA TGCAGTGCTACCAGACAGGGGGGGCCAGATACGCAGTATTTT. This chain uses TRBV20-1 with TRBJ2-3; 9 nucleotides line up with TRBD1. With V trimmed by 4 bases and J by 4 bases, 6 bases remained unmatched. The CDR3 contains 14 residues. CDR1 and CDR2 (germline): DFQATT, SNEGSKA (reference sequence).

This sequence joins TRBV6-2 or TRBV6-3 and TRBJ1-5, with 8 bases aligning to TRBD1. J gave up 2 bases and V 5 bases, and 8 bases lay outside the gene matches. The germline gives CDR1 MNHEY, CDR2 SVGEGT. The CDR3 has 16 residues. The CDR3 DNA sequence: TGTGCCAGCAGTCCTGACAGGGGCTCTGGCAATCAGCCCCAGCATTTT. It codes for CASSPDRGSGNQPQHF.

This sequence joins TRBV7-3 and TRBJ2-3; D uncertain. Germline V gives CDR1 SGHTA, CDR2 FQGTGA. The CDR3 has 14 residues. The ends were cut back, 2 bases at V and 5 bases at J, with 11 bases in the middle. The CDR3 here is CASSLGYTGDTQYF. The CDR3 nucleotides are TGTGCCAGCAGCTTAGGTTACACCGGAGATACGCAGTATTTT. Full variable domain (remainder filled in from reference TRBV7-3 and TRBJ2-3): GAGVSQTPSNKVTEKGKYVELRCDPISGHTALYWYRQSLGQGPEFLIYFQGTGAADDSGLPNDRFFAVRPEGSVSTLKIQRTERGDSAVYLCASSLGYTGDTQYFGPGTRLTVL.

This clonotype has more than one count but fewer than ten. As DNA, the CDR3 is TGTGCCAGCAGTTTTCCCGGGGGCTTACAGACCCAGTACTTC. It codes for CASSFPGGLQTQYF. The chain carries TRBV28 and TRBJ2-5, with D tentatively TRBD1 or TRBD2 (6 bases each). The V end lost 3 bases, the J end lost 6 bases, and 14 bases lay between the germline ends. The length of the CDR3 is 14 residues. The germline CDR1 and CDR2 sequences are MDHEN and SYDVKM. The entire variable domain, with the rest obtained from reference TRBV28 and TRBJ2-5, is as follows: DVKVTQSSRYLVKRTGEKVFLECVQDMDHENMFWYRQDPGLGLRLIYFSYDVKMKEKGDIPEGYSVSREKKERFSLILESASTNQTSMYLCASSFPGGLQTQYFGPGTRLLVL.

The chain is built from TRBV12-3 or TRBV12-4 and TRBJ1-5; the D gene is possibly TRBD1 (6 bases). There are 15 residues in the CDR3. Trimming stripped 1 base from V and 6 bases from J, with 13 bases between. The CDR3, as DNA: TGTGCCAGCAGTTTAGTGGGGGGGCGAACTCAGCCCCAGCATTTT. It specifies CASSLVGGRTQPQHF.

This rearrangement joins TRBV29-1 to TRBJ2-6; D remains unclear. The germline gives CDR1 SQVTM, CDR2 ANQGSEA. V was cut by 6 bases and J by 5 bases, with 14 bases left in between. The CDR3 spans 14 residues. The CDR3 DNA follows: TGCAGCGTGGCAAATGGGTACTGGGCCAACGTCCTGACTTTC. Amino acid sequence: CSVANGYWANVLTF.